These T cell receptor beta chains were read from a single sample in a study of siplizumab effects on memory and regulatory T cells. No antigen has been assigned to these receptors. Sequencing was performed with immunoSEQ multiplex PCR; in TCRdb, only in-frame clones are kept and a portion is missing. The sample contains 11,000 to 15,000 clones, about 46% of which appear only once. Input material: CFSE-low (dividing) CD4+ T cells sorted from an allogeneic mixed lymphocyte reaction. Every receptor here comes from a human donor in good health; the cells came from an allogeneic mixed lymphocyte reaction. CDR3s include the opening cysteine and the closing phenylalanine or tryptophan.

CDR3 length	V gene	J gene	CDR3 protein
12	TRBV6-6	TRBJ2-7	CASSQQGYEQYF
14	TRBV30	TRBJ1-2	CAWRRIGQVYGHTF
14	TRBV28	TRBJ2-5	CASSLSTGVREQYF
14	TRBV6-1	TRBJ1-1	CASSEDGGATKAFF
14	TRBV19	TRBJ2-7	CASSIERGPYEQYF
14	TRBV18	.	CASSQNEGVYEQYF
13	TRBV5-5	TRBJ1-3	CASSLDRTNTIYF
11	TRBV29-1	TRBJ1-2	CSVDGGGGYTF
12	TRBV25-1	TRBJ2-7	CASRAVNYEQYF
15	TRBV9	TRBJ2-6	CASSVQGAGANVLTF
14	TRBV19	TRBJ2-3	CASSSGASTDTQYF
13	TRBV18	TRBJ2-7	CASSPGQTYEQYF
16	TRBV6-1	TRBJ1-4	CASSEAFGSRGEKLFF
15	TRBV6-5	TRBJ2-7	CASSYRGAIPEEQYF
16	TRBV27	TRBJ1-1	CASSSGQGAQVTEAFF
13	TRBV12-5	TRBJ2-3	CASGYRDADTQYF
16	TRBV11-2	TRBJ2-3	CASSSRLAGSTDTQYF
11	TRBV7-2	TRBJ2-1	CASSLGTGRFF
14	TRBV5-4	TRBJ1-1	CASSLLGENTEAFF
16	TRBV7-4	TRBJ1-2	CASSALGGASNYGYTF
14	TRBV28	TRBJ1-5	CASSPRQGYQPQHF
12	TRBV6-1	TRBJ1-2	CASTQDMGGYTF
14	TRBV7-3	TRBJ1-1	CASSLGKGSTEAFF
16	TRBV13	TRBJ2-7	CASSLPRGQGWGEQYF
14	TRBV2	TRBJ1-5	CATTAVGSNQPQHF
17	TRBV5-1	.	CASSRNPGTGGSYEQYF
16	TRBV18	TRBJ1-2	CASSPQPGQNVPGYTF
14	TRBV5-1	TRBJ2-7	CASSRDTNSYEQYF
11	TRBV6-5	TRBJ1-2	CASGRGHGYTF
13	TRBV30	TRBJ2-2	CAWAGLGSGELFF
14	TRBV6-5	TRBJ2-7	CASSRGFGSYEQYF
16	TRBV30	TRBJ1-1	CAWSVRANRRITEAFF
14	TRBV5-1	TRBJ1-2	CASSPQGAQYGYTF
16	TRBV18	TRBJ1-2	CASSPSTGFINYGYTF
14	TRBV5-6	TRBJ1-2	CASSLGTRNYGYTF
15	TRBV19	TRBJ1-1	CASKDSRNLNTEAFF
15	TRBV6-5	TRBJ1-5	CASSYSVSKPQPQHF
14	TRBV18	TRBJ1-3	CASSPSSPGNTIYF
12	TRBV7-8	TRBJ2-3	CASSPGTLTQYF
13	TRBV5-6	TRBJ2-3	CASGILASDTQYF
13	TRBV7-2	TRBJ2-1	CASSLASRGEQFF
14	TRBV7-3	TRBJ2-5	CASSLGTAQETQYF
12	TRBV19	TRBJ1-2	CASSISRDGYTF
13	TRBV18	TRBJ1-2	CASSPAGRYGYTF
16	TRBV2	TRBJ1-1	CASSENRAGSNTEAFF
15	TRBV5-1	TRBJ2-7	CASSPRQGTAYEQYF
17	TRBV19	TRBJ2-1	CASSIDSGGSFYNEQFF
15	TRBV19	TRBJ1-3	CASSSEDLLGNTIYF
15	TRBV18	TRBJ2-2	CASSQVEGDTGELFF
13	TRBV18	TRBJ2-7	CASSLGQGYEQYF
17	TRBV18	TRBJ1-3	CASSRVQGTLKGNTIYF
14	TRBV6-5	TRBJ2-3	CASRPGGPLDTQYF
11	TRBV20-1	TRBJ2-5	CSATAEETQYF